The clone carrying this TCR beta chain was found many times. Its specificity is not known. This record belongs to a study of regulatory T cells in long-lasting Graves disease. As for the study in general: Newly diagnosed Graves' patients had taken antithyroid drugs under 3 months. Broader study findings: Small numbers of samples may have cut accuracy.

Libraries of TCR beta came from iRepertoire HTBI primers plus Arm-PCR of CDR3 regions. TCRdb re-called the multiplex PCR reads through MiXCR, storing one row per CDR3 protein. The repertoire has hundreds of thousands of distinct CDR3 sequences, approximately 16% of them found once; the top ten carry around 12%. V lost 6 bases, J lost 4 bases, and 9 bases lay in between. CDR1 is MNHEY and CDR2 is SVGEGT in the germline V gene. The CDR3 extends over 12 amino acids. Time point meaning: newly diagnosed GD, antithyroid drugs for less than 3 months. The TCR library used RNA extracted from PBMCs. This same sample was also taken into another study, of T cells in Graves' hyperthyroidism and ophthalmopathy.

The TCR comes from a man aged 18 to 29 with Graves disease. The J gene is TRBJ1-1, the V gene TRBV6-2 or TRBV6-3; D uncertain. This specimen was peripheral blood mononuclear cells (PBMCs), taken at new diagnosis, from a patient treated with antithyroid drugs. The CDR3 loop is CASRAGSTEAFF. The CDR3 DNA follows: TGTGCCAGCAGAGCAGGCAGCACTGAAGCTTTCTTT.